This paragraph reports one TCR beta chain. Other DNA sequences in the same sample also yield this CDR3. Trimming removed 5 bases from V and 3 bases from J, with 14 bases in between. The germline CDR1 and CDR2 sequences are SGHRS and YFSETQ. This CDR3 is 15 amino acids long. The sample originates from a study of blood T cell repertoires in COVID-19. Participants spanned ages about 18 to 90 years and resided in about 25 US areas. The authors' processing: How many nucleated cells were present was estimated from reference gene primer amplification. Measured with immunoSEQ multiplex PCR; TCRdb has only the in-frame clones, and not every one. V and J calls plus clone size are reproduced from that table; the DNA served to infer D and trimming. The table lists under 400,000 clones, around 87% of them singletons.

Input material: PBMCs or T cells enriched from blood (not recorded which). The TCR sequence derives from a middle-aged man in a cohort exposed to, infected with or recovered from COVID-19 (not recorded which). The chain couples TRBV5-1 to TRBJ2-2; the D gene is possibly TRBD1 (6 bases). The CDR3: CASRTQGFDTGELFF. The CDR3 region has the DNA TGCGCCAGCAGAACCCAGGGGTTCGACACCGGGGAGCTGTTTTTT.